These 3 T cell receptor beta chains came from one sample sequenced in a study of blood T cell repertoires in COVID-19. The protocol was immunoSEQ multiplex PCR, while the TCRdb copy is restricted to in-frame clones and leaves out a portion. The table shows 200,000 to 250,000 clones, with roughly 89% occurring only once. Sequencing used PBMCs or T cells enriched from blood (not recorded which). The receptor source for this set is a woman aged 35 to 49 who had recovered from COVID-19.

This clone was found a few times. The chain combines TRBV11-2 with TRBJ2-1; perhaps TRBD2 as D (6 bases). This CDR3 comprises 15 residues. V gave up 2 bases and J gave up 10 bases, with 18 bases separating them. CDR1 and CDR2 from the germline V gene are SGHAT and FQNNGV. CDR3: CASSLSGGPSVEQFF. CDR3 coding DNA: TGTGCCAGCAGCTTAAGTGGAGGGCCCTCGGTGGAGCAGTTCTTC.

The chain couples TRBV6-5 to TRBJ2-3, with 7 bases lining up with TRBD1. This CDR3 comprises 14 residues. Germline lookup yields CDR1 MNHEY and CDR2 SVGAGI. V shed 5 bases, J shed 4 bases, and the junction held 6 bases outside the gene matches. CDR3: CASSPRTGSDTQYF. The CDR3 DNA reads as TGTGCCAGCAGTCCCCGGACAGGTTCAGATACGCAGTATTTT.

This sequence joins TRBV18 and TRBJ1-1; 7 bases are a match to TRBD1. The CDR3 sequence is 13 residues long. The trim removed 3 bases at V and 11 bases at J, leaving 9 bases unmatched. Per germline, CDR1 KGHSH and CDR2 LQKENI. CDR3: CASSPEQGQIAFF. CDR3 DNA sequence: TGTGCCAGCTCACCTGAACAGGGGCAGATTGCTTTCTTT. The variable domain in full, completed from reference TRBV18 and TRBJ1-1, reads NAGVMQNPRHLVRRRGQEARLRCSPMKGHSHVYWYRQLPEEGLKFMVYLQKENIIDESGMPKERFSAEFPKEGPSILRIQQVVRGDSAAYFCASSPEQGQIAFFGQGTRLTVV.